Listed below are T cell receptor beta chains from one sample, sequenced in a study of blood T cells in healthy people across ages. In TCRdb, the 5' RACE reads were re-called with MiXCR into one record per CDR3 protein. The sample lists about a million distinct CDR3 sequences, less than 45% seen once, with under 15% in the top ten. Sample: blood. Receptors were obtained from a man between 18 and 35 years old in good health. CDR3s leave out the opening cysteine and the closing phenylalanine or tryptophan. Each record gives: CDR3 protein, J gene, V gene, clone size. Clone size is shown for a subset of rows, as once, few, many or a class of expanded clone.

ASTSTGPKNTGELF TRBJ2-2 TRBV9 .
ASSVSTNEKLF TRBJ1-4 TRBV12-3/TRBV12-4 .
SAIPAGRQETQY TRBJ2-5 TRBV20-1 .
ASSAPAILDSGNTEAF TRBJ1-1 TRBV9 .
SAIGRGTEAF TRBJ1-1 TRBV20-1 .
ASSNQLPEGGVSTDTQY TRBJ2-3 TRBV27 many
ASSYDMGSRETQY TRBJ2-5 TRBV6-5 many
ASSFRRGDFQETQY TRBJ2-5 TRBV12-3/TRBV12-4 .
ASSPIPGLALNNEQF TRBJ2-1 TRBV12-3/TRBV12-4 .
ASSLRWEGGSPLH TRBJ1-6 TRBV27 .
ASSIGTPNEQF TRBJ2-1 TRBV5-1 .
SATRQGKSTGELF TRBJ2-2 TRBV20-1 .
ASSLAPRYEQF TRBJ2-1 TRBV5-1 .
ASARPGTGNEKLF TRBJ1-4 TRBV4-2 few
ASSSTRIITNYGYT TRBJ1-2 TRBV7-8 .
AISGGGAGAF TRBJ1-1 TRBV10-3 .
SVGTDRGAF TRBJ1-1 TRBV29-1 few
ASSLRDRGPSPLH TRBJ1-6 TRBV2 few
ASSYSGTALDNSPLH TRBJ1-6 TRBV6-6 .
ASRTDTGELF TRBJ2-2 TRBV6-6 .
ASSEVGEQY TRBJ2-7 TRBV6-1 .
ASSPAGGYEAF TRBJ1-1 TRBV7-2 .
SGEEGTEAF TRBJ1-1 TRBV29-1 .
ASSRRYTEAF TRBJ1-1 TRBV12-3/TRBV12-4 many
ASSLNHREGDIQY TRBJ2-4 TRBV7-9 once
ATSGVETEAF TRBJ1-1 TRBV7-2 few
ASSLWVDTEAF TRBJ1-1 TRBV12-3/TRBV12-4 .
ASSRTGMAEAF TRBJ1-1 TRBV6-5 .
ASSLYLEKLF TRBJ1-4 TRBV12-3/TRBV12-4 few
ASSTRGTSTDTQY TRBJ2-3 TRBV2 few
AISDGAETLSTDTQY TRBJ2-3 TRBV10-3 .
SAPSPPSPGNPPH TRBJ1-6 TRBV20-1 .
ASSDDGYTDTQY TRBJ2-3 TRBV6-5 few
ASRGLGHQSPYEQY TRBJ2-7 TRBV13 .
ASRGFSAQETQY TRBJ2-5 TRBV5-1 .
ASSYPPQEKANSPLH TRBJ1-6 TRBV6-6 .